The TCR beta chain described here comes from a study of cytomegalovirus exposure and HLA in healthy donors. Study-level findings and limits: Reportedly, diagnosis of cytomegalovirus status by the classifier showed high specificity and sensitivity. Associated with cytomegalovirus, according to the listing, were 150 to 200 TCR beta chains.

In the case of this clone: Its antigen is not known.

The CDR3 has 14 amino acids. CDR1 MNHEY and CDR2 SMNVEV come from the germline V gene (reference sequence). With 6 bases removed from V and 3 bases from J, the gap between germline ends came to 15 bases. Clones were sequenced by immunoSEQ multiplex PCR, and TCRdb holds only the in-frame ones, with some missing. This table holds about 180,000 clones, approximately 81% found once. The specimen sequenced was PBMCs. The clonotype was recovered from a man aged 18 to 30 in good health and CMV-seropositive. This chain joins TRBV27 and TRBJ2-7; D possibly corresponds to TRBD1 (5 bases). Written as DNA, the CDR3 is TGTGCCAGCAGGAGTAGGGGAAGGGGCTACGAGCAGTACTTC. This codes for CASRSRGRGYEQYF.